These T cell receptor beta chains were read from a single sample in a study of CD8 T cells in ankylosing spondylitis. TCRdb recomputed calls from the 5' RACE reads with MiXCR, one row per CDR3 protein. The data contain some 400,000 distinct CDR3 sequences, about 20% of them singletons. The sample taken for sequencing was blood, either unsorted or a sorted T cell fraction (not recorded which). The receptors come from a male donor with ankylosing spondylitis. Each CDR3 is given with its conserved first and last residue. D genes are given only for firm matches. A row's size may be missing; if present it is once, few, many or a size class.

J gene | D gene | clone size | V gene | CDR3 protein | CDR3 DNA
TRBJ2-2 | TRBD2 | many | TRBV11-2 | CASSSVALALNTGELFF | TGTGCCAGCAGCTCGGTCGCACTAGCGCTAAACACCGGGGAGCTGTTTTTT
TRBJ2-7 | TRBD2 | . | TRBV6-5 | CASSLSRLAGGGEQYF | TGTGCCAGCAGTTTAAGCAGGCTAGCGGGAGGGGGCGAGCAGTACTTC
TRBJ2-5 | TRBD2 | few | TRBV5-1 | CASSRLTSGRSTQYF | TGCGCCAGCAGCCGTCTCACTAGCGGGAGGTCGACCCAGTACTTC
TRBJ2-3 | . | few | TRBV14 | CASSPRGQGGGQYF | TGTGCCAGCAGCCCCCGAGGACAGGGCGGGGGGCAGTATTTT
TRBJ2-3 | TRBD2 | . | TRBV28 | CASSIRLAGGPDTQYF | TGTGCCAGCAGTATCCGACTAGCGGGAGGCCCAGATACGCAGTATTTT
TRBJ2-2 | TRBD1 | few | TRBV24-1 | CATSDSTGSRHGELFF | TGTGCCACCAGTGATTCGACAGGGAGTCGCCACGGGGAGCTGTTTTTT
TRBJ2-4 | TRBD2 | . | TRBV20-1 | CSASPAAGEVAKNIQYF | TGCAGTGCTAGTCCAGCAGCGGGGGAAGTAGCCAAAAACATTCAGTACTTC
TRBJ2-7 | . | . | TRBV28 | CASTPSRSYEQYF | TGTGCCAGCACCCCCAGCAGGTCCTACGAGCAGTACTTC
TRBJ2-5 | . | . | TRBV11-2 | CASSLGDFGKETQYF | TGTGCCAGCAGCTTAGGGGACTTTGGTAAAGAGACCCAGTACTTC
TRBJ1-5 | . | . | TRBV12-3/TRBV12-4 | CASSRAGPQHF | TGTGCCAGCAGCCGCGCGGGGCCCCAGCATTTT
TRBJ2-3 | . | . | TRBV10-3 | CAISAQRDTQYF | TGTGCCATCAGTGCGCAAAGGGATACGCAGTATTTT
TRBJ2-3 | TRBD2 | few | TRBV6-2/TRBV6-3 | CASSYPSGNTDTQYF | TGTGCCAGCAGTTACCCTAGCGGAAACACAGATACGCAGTATTTT
TRBJ2-1 | TRBD1 | . | TRBV2 | CASIPGTGDGNEQFF | TGTGCCAGCATTCCCGGGACAGGGGATGGCAATGAGCAGTTCTTC
TRBJ1-1 | TRBD1 | . | TRBV20-1 | CSAQSPDRGQTEAFF | TGCAGTGCTCAGTCTCCGGACAGGGGGCAAACTGAAGCTTTCTTT
TRBJ2-7 | . | . | TRBV30 | CAWSVTGIVSYEQYF | TGTGCCTGGAGTGTAACAGGGATCGTCTCCTACGAGCAGTACTTC
TRBJ2-1 | . | few | TRBV5-1 | CASSLGGQLLYNEQFF | TGCGCCAGCAGCTTAGGCGGGCAACTCCTATACAATGAGCAGTTCTTC
TRBJ1-3 | . | . | TRBV5-1 | CASSLRSGAVGNTIYF | TGCGCCAGCAGCCTCAGATCCGGGGCCGTCGGAAACACCATATATTTT
TRBJ2-1 | . | . | TRBV5-1 | CASSGRDFDEQFF | TGCGCCAGCAGCGGCCGGGACTTTGATGAGCAGTTCTTC
TRBJ1-1 | . | few | TRBV20-1 | CSARDPLMNTEAFF | TGCAGTGCTAGAGATCCGTTAATGAACACTGAAGCTTTCTTT
TRBJ1-4 | . | . | TRBV12-3/TRBV12-4 | CASTRIFRGGGEKLFF | TGTGCCAGCACCAGAATATTCAGGGGAGGCGGTGAAAAACTGTTTTTT
TRBJ1-5 | TRBD1 | . | TRBV6-5 | CASSYTAGGVQPQHF | TGTGCCAGCAGTTACACTGCAGGGGGAGTCCAGCCCCAGCATTTT
TRBJ1-2 | TRBD1 | . | TRBV6-1 | CASSDPGQRNGYTF | TGTGCCAGCAGTGATCCGGGACAGCGGAATGGCTACACCTTC
TRBJ2-7 | TRBD1 | . | TRBV5-4 | CASSLTGTGVHEQYF | TGTGCCAGCAGCTTAACCGGGACAGGGGTCCACGAGCAGTACTTC